This T cell receptor beta chain was recovered during a study of a mutant IDH1 vaccine in newly diagnosed glioma. Sequencing was performed with immunoSEQ multiplex PCR; in TCRdb, only in-frame clones are kept and a portion is missing. This table holds some 30,000 clones, around four fifths found once. Details on this clone: Its matching antigen is unknown.

Per the germline V gene, CDR1 is SGHNT and CDR2 is YYREEE (reference sequence). Trimming shortened V by 9 bases and J by 3 bases, and 15 bases separated the two germline ends. CDR3 length: 13 residues. Stated time point: week 35, safety follow-up. Topical imiquimod accompanied each vaccine dose, which consisted of 300 ug of mutant IDH1 20-mer peptide. The TCR was taken from a woman aged 40 to 50 with glioma. The material sequenced was PBMCs, taken from a glioma patient whose treatment included an IDH1 peptide vaccine. V is TRBV5-4 and J is TRBJ1-1; TRBD1 is a possible D gene (5 bases). CDR3 nucleotide sequence: TGTGCCATGACCGGTGGGGGGTACACTGAAGCTTTCTTT. Its translation: CAMTGGGYTEAFF.